These 30 T cell receptor beta chains share one sample of origin, sequenced in a study of vaccination and CD4 T cells after COVID-19. Treatment noted: roughly ten-day PBMC culture with coronavirus spike peptide pools or control peptides (ViraFEST assay). Antigens for these TCRs are unknown. Sequencing of DNA taken from cultured CD4+ T cells relied on the Oncomine TCR Beta short-read assay. MiXCR was run by TCRdb on the PCR reads, yielding one entry per CDR3 protein. This sample has more than 15,000 distinct CDR3 sequences, with under 60% found just once. The source material was CD4+ T cells from blood, cultured in vitro. Receptor source: a human donor who had recovered from COVID-19.

The chain recombines TRBV7-3 with TRBJ2-2; D gene uncertain. This CDR3 has 12 residues. Deletions cut 5 bases from V and 6 bases from J, with 7 bases between. The germline CDR1 and CDR2 sequences are SGHTA and FQGTGA. This CDR3 is CASSNQAGELFF. The CDR3 DNA reads as TGTGCCAGCAGCAATCAAGCCGGGGAGCTGTTTTTT.

The chain uses TRBV20-1 and TRBJ2-5; 10 nucleotides agree with TRBD2. The CDR3 consists of 15 residues. Germline V gives CDR1 DFQATT, CDR2 SNEGSKA (reference sequence). V shed 2 bases, J shed 1 base, and the junction held 4 bases outside the gene matches. CDR3: CSARSASGGQETQYF. CDR3 in DNA: TGCAGTGCTAGATCAGCTAGCGGGGGCCAAGAGACCCAGTACTTC.

With respect to this clonotype: The junction shows a germline mismatch at one end, possibly a read error. The genes are TRBV7-3 and TRBJ2-2; D is perhaps TRBD1 (6 bases). Looked up from germline, CDR1 is SGHTA and CDR2 is FQGTGA. The CDR3 runs to 15 residues. CDR3 sequence reads: CASSITGSNTGELFF. DNA for the CDR3: TGTGCCAGCAGCATAACAGGGAGTAACACCGGGGAGCTGTTTTTT.

The V gene is TRBV5-4, the J gene TRBJ1-1, with D unclear. CDR1 is SGHNT and CDR2 is YYREEE in the germline V gene (reference sequence). This CDR3 is built from 14 residues. V gave up 4 bases and J gave up 0 bases, with 10 bases separating them. CDR3 loop: CASSARTLNTEAFF. Here the CDR3 DNA reads TGTGCCAGCAGCGCTCGGACCCTGAACACTGAAGCTTTCTTT.

The gene calls are TRBV14 and TRBJ2-5; 8 nucleotides match TRBD1. The CDR3 spans 15 residues. V was pared by 5 bases and J by 4 bases, with 9 bases of the junction left unmatched. The germline CDR1 and CDR2 sequences are SGHDN and FVKESK. In DNA form, the CDR3 reads TGTGCCAGCAGCTATACGAGGACAGGGAGAGAGACCCAGTACTTC. It specifies CASSYTRTGRETQYF.

The V and J genes are TRBV20-1 and TRBJ1-2; TRBD1 might be the D (6 bases). V lost 0 bases and J lost 6, with 17 bases in between. The CDR3 spans 15 residues. The germline V gene has CDR1 DFQATT and CDR2 SNEGSKA (reference sequence). The CDR3, as DNA: TGCAGTGCTAGAGATCTGACAGGTCGGTGGAATGGCTACACCTTC. Translated: CSARDLTGRWNGYTF.

The genes are TRBV7-2 and TRBJ1-5; 7 nucleotides align to TRBD1. The germline gives CDR1 SGHTA, CDR2 FQGNSA. Trimming took 5 bases from V and 4 from J; bases not matched to a gene: 8. The CDR3 length is 15 residues. CDR3 protein: CASSQSTGRNQPQHF. CDR3 bases: TGTGCCAGCAGCCAGTCGACAGGGCGAAATCAGCCCCAGCATTTT.

V is TRBV11-3 and J is TRBJ2-1; 11 nucleotides match TRBD2. J gave up 5 bases and V 0 bases, and 9 bases lay outside the gene matches. This CDR3 contains 18 residues. The germline CDR1 and CDR2 sequences are SGHNT and YENEEA. The CDR3: CASSLDGLAGGLDNEQFF. CDR3 DNA sequence: TGTGCCAGCAGCTTAGATGGGTTAGCGGGAGGGCTTGACAATGAGCAGTTCTTC.

The chain recombines TRBV4-1 with TRBJ1-5, with D possibly being TRBD1 (5 bases). Germline V lookup: CDR1 MGHRA, CDR2 YSYEKL. Trimming took 0 bases from V and 4 from J, leaving 16 bases between them. The CDR3 contains 17 residues. CDR3 sequence: CASSQEPFQGRNQPQHF. As DNA, the CDR3 is TGCGCCAGCAGCCAAGAGCCCTTTCAGGGTAGAAATCAGCCCCAGCATTTT.

This clonotype was counted a few times. The V call is TRBV6-5, the J call TRBJ1-6, with D unclear. V lost 0 bases to trimming and J lost 0 bases, with 9 bases between them. Germline V gives CDR1 MNHEY, CDR2 SVGAGI. The CDR3 is 17 residues long. Here the CDR3 DNA reads TGTGCCAGCAGTTACTCGCAGATCAGCTCCTATAATTCACCCCTCCACTTT. Translated: CASSYSQISSYNSPLHF.

This clonotype showed up just a few times. J is TRBJ1-6 and V is TRBV30; 7 nucleotides match TRBD1. CDR3 length: 14 amino acids. The germline gives CDR1 GTSNPN, CDR2 SVGIG (reference sequence). The V gene end was trimmed by 3 bases and the J gene end by 6 bases; junction bases not matched to a gene: 5. The CDR3 DNA reads TGTGCCTGGAGCCAGACAGGGCTTAATTCACCCCTCCACTTT. This gives the protein CAWSQTGLNSPLHF.

This chain uses TRBV7-9 with TRBJ2-3; no clear D. The CDR3 loop spans 12 amino acids. CDR1 is SEHNR and CDR2 is FQNEAQ in the germline V gene (reference sequence). With 3 bases removed from V and 5 bases from J, the gap between germline ends came to 6 bases. The CDR3 sequence: CASSFQEDTQYF. The CDR3 region has the DNA TGTGCCAGCAGCTTCCAAGAAGATACGCAGTATTTT.

This sequence joins TRBV18 and TRBJ2-3; TRBD1 is a possible D gene (6 bases). Trimming removed 1 base at V and 2 bases at J, with 7 bases between. CDR1 and CDR2 from the germline V gene are KGHSH and LQKENI. This CDR3 is built from 14 residues. The CDR3 protein is CASSPRTDTDTQYF. For the CDR3, the DNA is TGTGCCAGCTCACCACGGACAGACACAGATACGCAGTATTTT.

This CDR3 is CASSLGSVREAFF. The CDR3 coding sequence is TGTGCCAGCAGTTTAGGATCGGTCCGTGAAGCTTTCTTT. The chain has TRBV12-3 or TRBV12-4 and TRBJ1-1; the D is unclear. This CDR3 comprises 13 residues. Trimming took 1 base from V and 7 from J, leaving 10 bases between them.

The V gene is TRBV7-2, the J gene TRBJ1-1, with 8 bases that match TRBD1. With 5 bases clipped from V and 1 base from J, the junction kept 3 bases outside the gene matches. The CDR3 covers 14 residues. Germline CDR1 SGHTA, CDR2 FQGNSA. Here the CDR3 DNA reads TGTGCCAGCAGCCTCGGACAGGGGAACACTGAAGCTTTCTTT. This codes for CASSLGQGNTEAFF.

This clonotype was recorded a few times. V and J are TRBV6-1 and TRBJ2-3; perhaps TRBD1 as D (6 bases). Trimming stripped 6 bases from V and 2 bases from J, with 12 bases between. Germline CDR1 is MNHNS and CDR2 is SASEGT. This CDR3 spans 14 amino acids. The chain's CDR3 is CASSRQVSTDTQYF. The CDR3 DNA follows: TGTGCCAGCAGCCGACAGGTCTCCACAGATACGCAGTATTTT.

V usage is TRBV24-1 and J usage is TRBJ1-5; D remains unclear. There are 14 residues in the CDR3. CDR1 KGHDR and CDR2 SFDVKD come from the germline V gene. Trimming cost V 6 bases and J 0 bases, with 8 bases left between them. The CDR3 is CATSPDGSNQPQHF. The DNA of the CDR3 is TGTGCCACCAGTCCAGACGGTAGCAATCAGCCCCAGCATTTT.

Here the CDR3 DNA reads TGTGCCAGCAGCTTAGGGTTAGCGGGAGGGCACACCGGGGAGCTGTTTTTT. It is translated as CASSLGLAGGHTGELFF. V usage is TRBV11-2 and J usage is TRBJ2-2, with 11 bases fitting TRBD2. CDR3 length: 17 amino acids. Germline-derived CDR1 and CDR2 are SGHAT and FQNNGV. Trimming cost V 1 base and J 3 bases; bases outside gene matches: 4.

The CDR3 spells CASTPSGTYEQYF. CDR3 sequence (DNA): TGTGCCAGCACCCCTAGCGGAACCTACGAGCAGTACTTC. J is TRBJ2-7 and V is TRBV6-1; TRBD2 agrees at 7 bases. CDR3 size: 13 residues. From germline, CDR1 is MNHNS and CDR2 SASEGT. Trimming cost V 7 bases and J 2 bases; bases outside gene matches: 5.

V usage is TRBV19 and J usage is TRBJ1-2, with 8 bases fitting TRBD1. The ends lost 6 bases at V and 7 bases at J; junction bases unmatched: 7. Per the germline V gene, CDR1 is LNHDA and CDR2 is SQIVND (reference sequence). The CDR3 has 13 residues. CDR3 protein: CASRGRGRSGYTF. The DNA for the CDR3 is TGTGCCAGTAGGGGCAGGGGGCGATCTGGCTACACCTTC.

The CDR3 sequence: CASSAQGGAEAFF. For the CDR3, the DNA is TGTGCCAGCAGTGCACAGGGAGGCGCTGAAGCTTTCTTT. This chain connects TRBV6-1 to TRBJ1-1; D might be TRBD1 (6 bases). The CDR3 is 13 amino acids. Germline CDR1 and CDR2: MNHNS and SASEGT. V was shortened by 4 bases and J by 6 bases, with 12 bases between the two germline ends.

The chain carries TRBV24-1 and TRBJ2-4, with 7 positions matching TRBD1. The CDR3 consists of 16 residues. Germline V gene sequence: CDR1 KGHDR, CDR2 SFDVKD. J lost 2 bases, V lost 6 bases, and 9 bases had no gene match. CDR3 DNA sequence: TGTGCCACCAGTTTAGGGGGCGCGGGCCCCAAAAACATTCAGTACTTC. Translating gives CATSLGGAGPKNIQYF.

The chain is built from TRBV10-1 and TRBJ2-3, with 9 positions matching TRBD1. Germline values: CDR1 WNHNN, CDR2 SYGVQD (reference sequence). This CDR3 comprises 16 residues. J lost 6 bases, V lost 0 bases, and 7 bases had no gene match. CDR3 protein: CASSESLGQGADTQYF. The CDR3 coding sequence is TGCGCCAGCAGTGAGTCCTTGGGACAGGGTGCGGATACGCAGTATTTT.

The genes are TRBV20-1 and TRBJ2-2, with D possibly TRBD2 on 6 matching bases. V dropped 0 bases and J dropped 6 bases, with 14 bases sitting between them. This CDR3 is built from 15 residues. The V gene's germline CDR1 is DFQATT and CDR2 SNEGSKA (reference sequence). The CDR3 DNA sequence: TGCAGTGCTAGAGAACGCGGGAATATCGCCGGGGAGCTGTTTTTT. As protein: CSARERGNIAGELFF.

This clonotype was observed a few times. In DNA form, the CDR3 reads TGTGCCACCAGCACGGATCGACAGGGTTACCAAGAGACCCAGTACTTC. The encoded protein is CATSTDRQGYQETQYF. The rearrangement links TRBV15 to TRBJ2-5; 7 positions match TRBD1. The germline V gene encodes CDR1 LNHNV and CDR2 YYDKDF (reference sequence). This CDR3 spans 16 amino acids. After removal of 4 bases from V and 0 bases from J, the junction contained 8 bases not matched to a gene.

The J gene is TRBJ2-2, the V gene TRBV11-3, with a tentative D call TRBD2 (5 bases). The CDR3 has 16 residues. Germline loops: CDR1 SGHNT, CDR2 YENEEA. V shed 0 bases and J shed 2 bases, with 10 bases lying between them. The CDR3 region has the DNA TGTGCCAGCAGCTTAGATGGGAGCGCTAACACCGGGGAGCTGTTTTTT. This codes for CASSLDGSANTGELFF. The full variable domain, with the rest looked up from reference TRBV11-3 and TRBJ2-2, is EAGVVQSPRYKIIEKKQPVAFWCNPISGHNTLYWYLQNLGQGPELLIRYENEEAVDDSQLPKDRFSAERLKGVDSTLKIQPAELGDSAVYLCASSLDGSANTGELFFGEGSRLTVL.

The chain links TRBV7-8 to TRBJ2-2; D not certain. This CDR3 comprises 13 residues. Germline values: CDR1 SGHVS, CDR2 FQNEAQ. V was pared by 7 bases and J by 1 base, with 7 bases between. The chain's CDR3 is CASIPWNTGELFF. For the CDR3, the DNA is TGTGCCAGCATCCCCTGGAACACCGGGGAGCTGTTTTTT.

This clonotype showed up just a few times. This chain joins TRBV20-1 and TRBJ2-3; 7 bases map to TRBD1. In germline, CDR1 is DFQATT, CDR2 SNEGSKA (reference sequence). The CDR3 totals 12 residues. Trimming took 7 bases from V and 5 from J; bases not matched to a gene: 6. CDR3: CSGGTGVDTQYF. CDR3 bases: TGCAGTGGGGGCACAGGGGTAGATACGCAGTATTTT.

This clonotype showed up just a few times. The chain employs TRBV5-4 and TRBJ1-6; 7 nucleotides align to TRBD1. The trim removed 0 bases at V and 6 bases at J, leaving 3 bases unmatched. CDR3 length: 15 amino acids. Germline CDR1 is SGHNT and CDR2 is YYREEE (reference sequence). CDR3 sequence (DNA): TGTGCCAGCAGCTTGGCGACAGGGATTAATTCACCCCTCCACTTT. Its protein is CASSLATGINSPLHF.

This clonotype was counted between two and nine times. V is TRBV19 and J is TRBJ1-2; the match to TRBD1 covers 7 bases. V lost 4 bases and J lost 7; bases outside the gene matches: 9. Germline V lookup: CDR1 LNHDA, CDR2 SQIVND (reference sequence). CDR3 size: 14 residues. DNA of the CDR3: TGTGCCAGTAGTACCTCGGGACAGAATCTTGGCTACACCTTC. Protein product: CASSTSGQNLGYTF.